This paragraph reports one T cell receptor (beta chain). CDR1 MNHEY and CDR2 SMNVEV come from the germline V gene (reference sequence). V lost 3 bases to trimming and J lost 3 bases, with 12 bases between them. The CDR3 totals 16 residues. Sequencing used immunoSEQ multiplex PCR; TCRdb keeps in-frame clones, though not all of them. The sample yields some 330,000 clones, around 86% seen once. The data originate from a study of blood T cell repertoires in COVID-19. The receptor comes from a woman in her forties or fifties who had recovered from COVID-19. V gene TRBV27 combines with J gene TRBJ1-6; D is possibly TRBD1 (5 bases). Sequencing was done on a sample of PBMCs or T cells enriched from blood (not recorded which). The CDR3 spells CASSFTQGHYNSPLHF. Here the CDR3 DNA reads TGTGCCAGCAGTTTTACGCAGGGCCACTATAATTCACCCCTCCACTTT.